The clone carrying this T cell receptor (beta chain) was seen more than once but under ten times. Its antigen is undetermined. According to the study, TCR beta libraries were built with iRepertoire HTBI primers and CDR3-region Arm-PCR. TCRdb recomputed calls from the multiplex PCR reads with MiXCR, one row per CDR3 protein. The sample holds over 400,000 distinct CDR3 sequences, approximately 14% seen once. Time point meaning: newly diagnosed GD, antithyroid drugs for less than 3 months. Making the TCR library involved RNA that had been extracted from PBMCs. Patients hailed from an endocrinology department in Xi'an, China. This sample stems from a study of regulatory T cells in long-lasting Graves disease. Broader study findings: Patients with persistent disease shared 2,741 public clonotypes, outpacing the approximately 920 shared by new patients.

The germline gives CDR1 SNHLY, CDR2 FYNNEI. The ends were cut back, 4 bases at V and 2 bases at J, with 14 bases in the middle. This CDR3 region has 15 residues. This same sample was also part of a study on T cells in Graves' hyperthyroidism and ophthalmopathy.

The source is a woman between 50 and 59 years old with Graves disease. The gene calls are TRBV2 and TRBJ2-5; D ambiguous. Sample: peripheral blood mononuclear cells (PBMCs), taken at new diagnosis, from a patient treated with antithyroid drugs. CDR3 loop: CASSGQAEKQETQYF. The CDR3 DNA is TGTGCCAGCAGTGGGCAGGCAGAAAAACAAGAGACCCAGTACTTC.